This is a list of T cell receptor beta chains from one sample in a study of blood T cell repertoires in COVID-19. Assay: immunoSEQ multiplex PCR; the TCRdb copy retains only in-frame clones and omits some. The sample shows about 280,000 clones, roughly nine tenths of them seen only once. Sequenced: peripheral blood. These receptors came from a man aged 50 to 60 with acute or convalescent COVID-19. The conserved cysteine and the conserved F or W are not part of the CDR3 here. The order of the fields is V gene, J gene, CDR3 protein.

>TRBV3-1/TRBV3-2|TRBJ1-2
ASSQEGGPVGRPYGYT
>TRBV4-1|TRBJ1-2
ASSPITGGINYGYT
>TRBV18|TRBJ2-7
ASSPPAPQGYEQY
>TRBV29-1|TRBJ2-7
SVDRAGAEQY
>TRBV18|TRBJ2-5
ASSPSGAGETQY
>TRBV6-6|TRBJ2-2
ASGQYILANTGELF
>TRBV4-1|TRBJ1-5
ASSQGDRGYQPQH
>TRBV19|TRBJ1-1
ASSIVPGQVEAF
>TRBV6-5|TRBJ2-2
ASSPPGGELF
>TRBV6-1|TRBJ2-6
ASSEARSSGANVLT
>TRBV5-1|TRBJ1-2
ASSLVVAGGGYT
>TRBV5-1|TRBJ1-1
ASSRGDTEAF
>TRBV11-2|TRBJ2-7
ASSPTWTGRYEQY
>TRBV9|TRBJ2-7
ASSVASRGGLYEQY
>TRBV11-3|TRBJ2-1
ASSVGLAGGNEQF
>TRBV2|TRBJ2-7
ASRGDREGEQY
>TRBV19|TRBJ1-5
ASSIGTGGQPQH
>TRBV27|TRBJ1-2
ASSYTATGNGYT
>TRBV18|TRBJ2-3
ASSPRLAGGADTQY
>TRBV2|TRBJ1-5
ASSERAGNQPQH
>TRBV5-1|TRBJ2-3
ASKQGVASGTDTQY
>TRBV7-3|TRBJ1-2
ASSRDSEGGYT
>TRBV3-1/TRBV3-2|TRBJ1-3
ASSQAGNTIY
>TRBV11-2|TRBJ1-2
ASSSRETSYGYT
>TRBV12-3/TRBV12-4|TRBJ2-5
ASSQGLGRY
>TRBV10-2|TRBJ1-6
ASSRDSYNSPLH
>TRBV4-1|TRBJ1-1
ASSQDPSSGIEAF
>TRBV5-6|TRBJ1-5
ASSRQGVGRVQPQH